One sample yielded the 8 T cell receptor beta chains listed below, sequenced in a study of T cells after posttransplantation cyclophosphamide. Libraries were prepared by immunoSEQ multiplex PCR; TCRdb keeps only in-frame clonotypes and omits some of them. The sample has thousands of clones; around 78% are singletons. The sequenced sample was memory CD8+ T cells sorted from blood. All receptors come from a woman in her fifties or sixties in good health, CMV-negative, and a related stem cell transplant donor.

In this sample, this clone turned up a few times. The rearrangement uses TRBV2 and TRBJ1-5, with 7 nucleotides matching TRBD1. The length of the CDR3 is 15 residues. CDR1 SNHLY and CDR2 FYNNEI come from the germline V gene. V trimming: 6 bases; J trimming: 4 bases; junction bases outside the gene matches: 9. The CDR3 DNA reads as TGTGCCAGCAGATGGGCGGGACAGCAGAATCAGCCCCAGCATTTT. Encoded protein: CASRWAGQQNQPQHF.

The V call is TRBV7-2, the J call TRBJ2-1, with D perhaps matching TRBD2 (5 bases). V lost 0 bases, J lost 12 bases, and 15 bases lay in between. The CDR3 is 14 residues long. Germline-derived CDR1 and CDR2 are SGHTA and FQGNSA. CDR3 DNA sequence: TGTGCCAGCAGCTTAGCCGTCCGGGGTGATAGGCAGTTCTTC. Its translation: CASSLAVRGDRQFF.

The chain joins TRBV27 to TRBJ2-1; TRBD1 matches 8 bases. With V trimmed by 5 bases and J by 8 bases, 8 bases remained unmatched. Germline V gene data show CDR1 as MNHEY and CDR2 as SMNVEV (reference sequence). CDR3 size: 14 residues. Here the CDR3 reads CASSRQGAVYEQFF. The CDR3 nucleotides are TGTGCCAGCAGTAGGCAGGGGGCGGTCTATGAGCAGTTCTTC.

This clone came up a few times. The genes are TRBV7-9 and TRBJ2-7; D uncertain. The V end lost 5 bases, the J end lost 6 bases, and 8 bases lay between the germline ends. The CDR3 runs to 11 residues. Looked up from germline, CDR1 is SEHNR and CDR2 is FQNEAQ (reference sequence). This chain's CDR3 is CASSAPGEQYF. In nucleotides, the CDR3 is TGTGCCAGCAGCGCCCCGGGCGAGCAGTACTTC.

The CDR3 bases are TGTGCCAGTAGTACGGACAGGGGAGGGACAGATACGCAGTATTTT. Its protein product is CASSTDRGGTDTQYF. The rearrangement links TRBV19 to TRBJ2-3, with 9 nucleotides matching TRBD1. This CDR3 contains 15 residues. The junction had 5 bases not matched to a gene; V was cut back by 4 bases and J by 3 bases. CDR1 is LNHDA, CDR2 SQIVND, per germline (reference sequence). Filled out from reference TRBV19 and TRBJ2-3, the complete variable domain reads DGGITQSPKYLFRKEGQNVTLSCEQNLNHDAMYWYRQDPGQGLRLIYYSQIVNDFQKGDIAEGYSVSREKKESFPLTVTSAQKNPTAFYLCASSTDRGGTDTQYFGPGTRLTVL.

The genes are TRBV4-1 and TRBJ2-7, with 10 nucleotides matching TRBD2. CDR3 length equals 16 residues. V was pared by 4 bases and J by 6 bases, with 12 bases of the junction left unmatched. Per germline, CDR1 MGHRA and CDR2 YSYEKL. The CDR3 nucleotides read TGCGCCAGCAGCCCCGGTGGCCTAGCGGGAGCACCCGAGCAGTACTTC. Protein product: CASSPGGLAGAPEQYF.

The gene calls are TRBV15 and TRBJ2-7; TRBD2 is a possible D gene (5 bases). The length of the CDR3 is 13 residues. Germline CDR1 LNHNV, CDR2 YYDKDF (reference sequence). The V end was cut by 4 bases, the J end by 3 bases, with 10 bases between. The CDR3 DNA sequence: TGTGCCACCAGCAAGCACGGAGGCTACGAGCAGTACGTC. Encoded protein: CATSKHGGYEQYV.

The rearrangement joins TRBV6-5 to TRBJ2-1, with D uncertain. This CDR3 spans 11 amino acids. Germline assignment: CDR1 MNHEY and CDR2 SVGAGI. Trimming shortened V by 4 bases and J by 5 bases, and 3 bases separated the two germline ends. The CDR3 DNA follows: TGTGCCAGCAGTTCTGACAATGAGCAGTTCTTC. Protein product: CASSSDNEQFF.